The clone carrying this T cell receptor (beta chain) was seen just once. As yet, its antigen is unknown. Here immunoSEQ multiplex PCR was the method, and the copy in TCRdb shows in-frame clones only, minus some. Counted here are 20,000 to 25,000 clones, 87% occurring once; the ten biggest clones make up around 20%. The sample is drawn from a study of OX40 agonist ivuxolimab in advanced cancers. Broader study findings: Clonal expansion was seen in CD4+ and CD8+ blood T cells by week 6 at 0.1 to 3.0 mg/kg.

The length of the CDR3 is 14 residues. CDR1 is SGHTA, CDR2 FQGTGA, per germline. Trimming left V 2 bases short and J 5 bases short, with 12 bases between. Sequencing was performed on CD4+ or CD8+ T cells sorted from blood, taken in a trial of the OX40 agonist ivuxolimab. This sequence originates from an adult with an advanced solid tumor such as melanoma, head and neck, liver or kidney cancer. The V and J genes are TRBV7-3 and TRBJ1-1, with D tentatively TRBD1 (6 bases). The CDR3 coding sequence is TGTGCCAGCAGCTTATATGCAGGGGAAACTGAAGCTTTCTTT. Translation gives CASSLYAGETEAFF.